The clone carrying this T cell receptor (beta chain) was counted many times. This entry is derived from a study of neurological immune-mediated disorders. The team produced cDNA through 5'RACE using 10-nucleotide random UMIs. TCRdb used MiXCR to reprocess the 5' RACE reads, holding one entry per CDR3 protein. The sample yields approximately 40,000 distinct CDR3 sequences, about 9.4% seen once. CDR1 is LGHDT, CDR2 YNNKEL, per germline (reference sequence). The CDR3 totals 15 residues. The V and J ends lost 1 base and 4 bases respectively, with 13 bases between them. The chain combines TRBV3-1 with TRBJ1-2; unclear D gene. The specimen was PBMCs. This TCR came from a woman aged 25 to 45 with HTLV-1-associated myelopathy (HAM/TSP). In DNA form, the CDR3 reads TGTGCCAGCAGCCAAGGAGGCGCCAGAGGCTATGGCTACACCTTC. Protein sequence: CASSQGGARGYGYTF.